This T cell receptor (beta chain) was identified in a study of blood T cell repertoires in COVID-19. Original data processing: Reference gene primer amplification yielded estimated nucleated cell counts. Here immunoSEQ multiplex PCR was the method, and the copy in TCRdb shows in-frame clones only, minus some. Clonal size and the V and J genes are those of that table, whereas D and trimming came from the DNA. This sample carries roughly 480,000 clones, roughly nine tenths of them seen once, and the ten largest clones take approximately 0.9%. One Seattle source followed patients from active infection through their disease course. Trimming cost V 2 bases and J 1 base; bases outside gene matches: 11. The germline V gene encodes CDR1 SGHVS and CDR2 FQNEAQ. The CDR3 has 19 residues.

The receptor's source is a man younger than 30 with COVID-19, enrolled during active disease. The sequenced sample was peripheral blood. The chain uses TRBV7-8 and TRBJ2-4; 10 bases are shared with TRBD2. CDR3 nucleotide sequence: TGTGCCAGCAGCTTACTGCCTAGCGGGGGTCAACGGGCCAAAAACATTCAGTACTTC. Its translation is CASSLLPSGGQRAKNIQYF. Filled out from reference TRBV7-8 and TRBJ2-4, the complete variable domain reads GAGVSQSPRYKVAKRGQDVALRCDPISGHVSLFWYQQALGQGPEFLTYFQNEAQLDKSGLPSDRFFAERPEGSVSTLKIQRTQQEDSAVYLCASSLLPSGGQRAKNIQYFGAGTRLSVL.